This TCR beta chain is from a study of somatic mutations in T cells in chronic GVHD (dated by TCRdb to the early 2020s). Isolated genomic DNA was used for TCRbeta deep sequencing. TCRbeta CDR3 sequencing and initial data processing were performed with the immunoSEQ assay as a commercial service. The paper's data handling went like this. Reads were demultiplexed, adapter and primer sequences removed, similar clones merged by frequency-ratio clustering, and V, D, J genes annotated with IMGT. TCRdb took over this immuneACCESS table, retaining in-frame rearrangements with V and J assigned. Such tables are incomplete; in checked studies, under half of the missing clones stem from an unresolved V gene, and the remainder is unexplained. V and J calls plus clone size are reproduced from that table; the DNA served to infer D and trimming. This sample has 11,000 to 15,000 clones in its table, and more than 75% of those were observed once. Of the sample, 32% is held by the ten largest clones.

For sorting, staining was performed with anti-CD3, anti-CD4, anti-CD8 and a Vbeta20 antibody from the IOTest Beta Mark kit on a FACSAria III, and a purity above 99% was achieved. Peripheral blood was collected in sodium heparin tubes and mononuclear cells were isolated by Ficoll-Paque PLUS density gradient centrifugation. Before TCRbeta deep sequencing, the CD4+ Vbeta20+, CD4+ Vbeta20-, and CD8+ T cell fractions were FACS-sorted. Remarks on this clone: Its binding antigen is unknown. The input lacks base qualities; no much larger clone sits a single base away.

The CDR3 has 16 amino acids, counting the end cysteine and phenylalanine. Of the read, only the CDR3 DNA is kept; its 48 bases are in frame from base 1. Taken from the germline V gene (reference sequence), the CDR1 and CDR2 loops are SGHNT and YYREEE. Compared with germline, V lacks 4 bases and J lacks 4 bases; bases without a gene match: 14. This clonotype was obtained from a male patient aged 50 or older with chronic graft-versus-host disease. Some T cells present after a transplant may be cells of the graft donor. The sequencing sample was made of Vbeta20-negative CD4+ T cells from blood. The cell subset or site label, read with the paper, signifies: CD4+ T cells sorted as TCR Vbeta20 negative by flow cytometry. The sequence is built from TRBV5-4 and TRBJ2-7; 7 bases in the middle match TRBD2. CDR3 protein: CASSPPGIAGLYEQYF. The DNA reads as follows: TGTGCCAGCAGCCCTCCCGGGATAGCGGGCTTATACGAGCAGTACTTC.